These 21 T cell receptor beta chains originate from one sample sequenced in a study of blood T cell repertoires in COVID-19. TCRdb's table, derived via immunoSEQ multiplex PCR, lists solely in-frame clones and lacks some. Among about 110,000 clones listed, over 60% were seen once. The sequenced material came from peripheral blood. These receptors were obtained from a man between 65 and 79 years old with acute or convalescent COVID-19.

CDR3 nucleotides: TGTGCCACCTCAAACCTCGACAGCCTCAATCAGCCCCAGCATTTT. Residues: CATSNLDSLNQPQHF. The rearrangement links TRBV19 to TRBJ1-5; weak D call: TRBD1 (5 bases). The CDR3 has 15 residues. V was cut by 10 bases and J by 3 bases, with 19 bases left in between. Germline assignment: CDR1 LNHDA and CDR2 SQIVND (reference sequence).

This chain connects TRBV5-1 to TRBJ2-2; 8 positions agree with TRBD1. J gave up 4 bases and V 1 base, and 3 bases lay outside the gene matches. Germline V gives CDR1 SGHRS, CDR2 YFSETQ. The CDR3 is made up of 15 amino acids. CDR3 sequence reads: CASSLQGAGTGELFF. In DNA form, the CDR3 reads TGCGCCAGCAGCTTGCAGGGGGCGGGCACCGGGGAGCTGTTTTTT.

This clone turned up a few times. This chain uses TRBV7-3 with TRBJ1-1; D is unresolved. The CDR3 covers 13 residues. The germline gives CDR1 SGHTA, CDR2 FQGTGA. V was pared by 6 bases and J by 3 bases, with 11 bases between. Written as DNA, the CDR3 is TGTGCCAGCAGTCTAAACTCTGACACTGAAGCTTTCTTT. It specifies CASSLNSDTEAFF.

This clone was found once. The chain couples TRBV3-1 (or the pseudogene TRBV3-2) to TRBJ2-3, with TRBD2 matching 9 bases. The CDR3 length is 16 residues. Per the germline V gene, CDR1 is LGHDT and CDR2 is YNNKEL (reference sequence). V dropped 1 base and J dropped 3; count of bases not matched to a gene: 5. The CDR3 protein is CASSQARLAGTDTQYF. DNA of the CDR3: TGTGCCAGCAGCCAAGCACGGCTAGCGGGGACAGATACGCAGTATTTT.

In DNA, the CDR3 is TGTGCCAGCAGCTTAAGCACAGGGCTCTCTGGAAACACCATATATTTT. The encoded protein is CASSLSTGLSGNTIYF. The genes are TRBV7-6 and TRBJ1-3; weak D call: TRBD1 (6 bases). Germline CDR1 reads SGHVS; CDR2 reads FNYEAQ. The CDR3 spans 16 residues. Trimming took off 2 bases at V and 0 bases at J, with 11 bases between the two ends.

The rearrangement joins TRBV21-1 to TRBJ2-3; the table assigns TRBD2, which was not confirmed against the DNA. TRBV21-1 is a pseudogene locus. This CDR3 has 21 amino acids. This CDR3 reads CASRSRGTSGGSGPSTDTQYF. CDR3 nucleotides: TGTGCCAGCAGATCTAGAGGGACTAGCGGGGGTTCCGGGCCTAGCACAGATACGCAGTATTTT.

DNA of the CDR3: TGTGCCATCAGTGAACAGGGAGCAAATAATTCACCCCTCCACTTT. It codes for CAISEQGANNSPLHF. The chain employs TRBV10-3 and TRBJ1-6; maybe TRBD1 (6 bases). Germline V lookup: CDR1 ENHRY, CDR2 SYGVKD. CDR3 size: 15 residues. The V gene lost 3 bases and the J gene lost 5 bases, with 11 bases spanning the gap.

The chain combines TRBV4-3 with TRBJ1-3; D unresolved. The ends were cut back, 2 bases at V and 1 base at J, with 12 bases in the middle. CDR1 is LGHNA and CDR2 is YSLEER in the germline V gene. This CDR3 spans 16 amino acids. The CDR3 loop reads CASSQRDFSSGNTIYF. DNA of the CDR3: TGCGCCAGCAGCCAAAGAGATTTCTCGTCTGGAAACACCATATATTTT.

The CDR3 is CASTLRRDTYNSPLHF. CDR3 nucleotides: TGTGCCAGCACCCTCCGCCGGGACACATATAATTCACCCCTCCACTTT. This chain connects TRBV2 to TRBJ1-6, with D possibly being TRBD1 (6 bases). Trimming left V 7 bases short and J 4 bases short, with 17 bases between. Per the germline V gene, CDR1 is SNHLY and CDR2 is FYNNEI. The CDR3 extends over 16 amino acids. The full variable domain, in which reference TRBV2 and TRBJ1-6 provide the parts outside the CDR3, is EPEVTQTPSHQVTQMGQEVILRCVPISNHLYFYWYRQILGQKVEFLVSFYNNEISEKSEIFDDQFSVERPDGSNFTLKIRSTKLEDSAMYFCASTLRRDTYNSPLHFGNGTRLTVT.

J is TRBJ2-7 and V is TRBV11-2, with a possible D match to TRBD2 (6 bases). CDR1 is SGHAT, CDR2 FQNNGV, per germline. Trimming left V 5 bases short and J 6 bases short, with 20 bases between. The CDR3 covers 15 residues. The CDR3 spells CASSPKRIAAGEQYF. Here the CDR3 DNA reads TGTGCCAGCAGCCCGAAAAGGATAGCGGCGGGCGAGCAGTACTTC.

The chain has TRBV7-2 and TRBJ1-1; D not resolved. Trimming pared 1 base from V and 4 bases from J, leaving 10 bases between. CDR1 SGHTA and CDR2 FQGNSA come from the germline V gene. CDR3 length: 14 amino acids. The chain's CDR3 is CASSLVRGSTEAFF. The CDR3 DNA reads TGTGCCAGCAGCTTAGTCCGGGGAAGCACTGAAGCTTTCTTT. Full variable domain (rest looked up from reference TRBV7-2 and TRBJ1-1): GAGVSQSPSNKVTEKGKDVELRCDPISGHTALYWYRQSLGQGLEFLIYFQGNSAPDKSGLPSDRFSAERTGGSVSTLTIQRTQQEDSAVYLCASSLVRGSTEAFFGQGTRLTVV.

The CDR3 is CASSLGGLGVREQYF. The CDR3, as DNA: TGTGCCAGCAGCCTCGGGGGACTGGGGGTTCGGGAGCAGTACTTC. The chain combines TRBV9 with TRBJ2-7; the D gene is possibly TRBD2 (6 bases). Between the trimmed V and J ends, which lost 4 bases and 7 bases, there was a span of 21 bases. This CDR3 spans 15 amino acids. CDR1 and CDR2 (germline): SGDLS, YYNGEE.

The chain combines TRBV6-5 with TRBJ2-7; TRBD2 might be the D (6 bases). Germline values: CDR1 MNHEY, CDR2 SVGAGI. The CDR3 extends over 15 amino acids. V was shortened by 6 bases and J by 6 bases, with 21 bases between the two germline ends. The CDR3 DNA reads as TGTGCCAGCAGAGCGGGCTCTGGATTAAGGTTCGAGCAGTACTTC. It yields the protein CASRAGSGLRFEQYF.

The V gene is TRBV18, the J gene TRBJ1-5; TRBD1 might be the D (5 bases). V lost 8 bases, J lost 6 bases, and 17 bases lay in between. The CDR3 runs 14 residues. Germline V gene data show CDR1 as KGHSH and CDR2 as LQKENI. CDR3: CASHKTGEAQPQHF. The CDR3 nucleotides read TGTGCCAGCCATAAAACGGGGGAGGCTCAGCCCCAGCATTTT.

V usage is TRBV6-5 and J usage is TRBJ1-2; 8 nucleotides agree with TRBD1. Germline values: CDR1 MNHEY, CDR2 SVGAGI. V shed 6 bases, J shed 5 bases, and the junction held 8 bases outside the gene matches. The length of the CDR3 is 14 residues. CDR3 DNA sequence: TGTGCCAGCAGCCCCGGGGGACAGGTATATGGCTACACCTTC. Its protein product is CASSPGGQVYGYTF.

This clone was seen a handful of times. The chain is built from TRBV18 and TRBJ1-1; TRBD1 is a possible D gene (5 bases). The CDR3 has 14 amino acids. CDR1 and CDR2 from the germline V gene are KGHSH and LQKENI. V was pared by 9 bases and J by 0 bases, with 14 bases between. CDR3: CASGQGIMNTEAFF. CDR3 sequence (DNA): TGTGCCAGTGGACAAGGTATAATGAACACTGAAGCTTTCTTT.

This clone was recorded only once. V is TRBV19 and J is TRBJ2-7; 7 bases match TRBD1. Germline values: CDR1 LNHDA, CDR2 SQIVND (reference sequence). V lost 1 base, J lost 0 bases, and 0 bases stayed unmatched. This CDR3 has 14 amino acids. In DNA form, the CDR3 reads TGTGCCAGTAGTATAGGGACAGGCTCCTACGAGCAGTACTTC. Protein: CASSIGTGSYEQYF.

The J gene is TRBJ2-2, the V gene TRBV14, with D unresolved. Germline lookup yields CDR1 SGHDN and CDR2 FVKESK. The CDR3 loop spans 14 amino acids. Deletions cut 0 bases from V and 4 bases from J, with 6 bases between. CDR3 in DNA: TGTGCCAGCAGCCAAGAACTAATCACCGGGGAGCTGTTTTTT. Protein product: CASSQELITGELFF.

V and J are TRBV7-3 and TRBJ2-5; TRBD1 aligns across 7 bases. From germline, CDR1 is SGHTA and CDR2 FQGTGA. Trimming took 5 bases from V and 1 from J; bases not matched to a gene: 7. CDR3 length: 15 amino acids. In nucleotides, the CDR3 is TGTGCCAGCAGCGCAACCGGGACAGCCCAAGAGACCCAGTACTTC. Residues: CASSATGTAQETQYF.

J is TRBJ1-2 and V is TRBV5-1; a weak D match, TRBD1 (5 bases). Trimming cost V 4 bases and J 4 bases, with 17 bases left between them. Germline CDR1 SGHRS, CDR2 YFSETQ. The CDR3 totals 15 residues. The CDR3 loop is CASSRTTGWSYGYTF. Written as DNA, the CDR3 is TGCGCCAGCAGCCGAACTACAGGATGGTCCTATGGCTACACCTTC. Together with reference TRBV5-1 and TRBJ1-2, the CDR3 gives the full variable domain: KAGVTQTPRYLIKTRGQQVTLSCSPISGHRSVSWYQQTPGQGLQFLFEYFSETQRNKGNFPGRFSGRQFSNSRSEMNVSTLELGDSALYLCASSRTTGWSYGYTFGSGTRLTVV.

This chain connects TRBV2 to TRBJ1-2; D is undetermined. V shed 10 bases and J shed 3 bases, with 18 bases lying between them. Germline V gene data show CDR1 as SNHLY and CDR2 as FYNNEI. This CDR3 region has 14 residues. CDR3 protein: CATLLGPADYGYTF. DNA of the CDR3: TGTGCCACCCTTCTGGGTCCGGCGGACTATGGCTACACCTTC.